A single sample is the source of the 30 T cell receptor beta chains below, sequenced in a study of T cells in Graves' hyperthyroidism and ophthalmopathy. Regions amplified from RNA transcripts were the TCR beta CDR3 regions. An initial round of RT-PCR targeting the TCR CDR3 relied on the HTBI primer set. TCRdb reprocessed the multiplex PCR reads with MiXCR, giving one entry per CDR3 protein. The profile shows hundreds of thousands of distinct CDR3 sequences, around 15% of them singletons. The material sequenced was blood. The receptors shown here come from a woman aged 18-29 years with Graves' hyperthyroidism.

Ten or more counts support this clonotype. CDR3 sequence: CASSFPPKGNEQFF. DNA of the CDR3: TGTGCCAGCAGCTTCCCCCCGAAAGGCAATGAGCAGTTCTTC. The chain employs TRBV7-9 and TRBJ2-1; D not certain. Germline CDR1 is SEHNR and CDR2 is FQNEAQ (reference sequence). This CDR3 is 14 amino acids long. V was cut by 3 bases and J by 6 bases, with 12 bases left in between.

V gene TRBV24-1 combines with J gene TRBJ2-4; 7 nucleotides align to TRBD1. Unmatched junction bases numbered 4, after V lost 1 base and J lost 5 bases. This CDR3 contains 15 residues. Germline V CDR1 and CDR2: KGHDR, SFDVKD. CDR3 in amino acids: CATSDFRDSENIQYF. The CDR3 DNA sequence: TGTGCCACCAGTGATTTCCGGGACAGCGAAAACATTCAGTACTTC.

There are many counts of this clonotype. The J gene is TRBJ1-2, the V gene TRBV30; 9 nucleotides match TRBD1. The CDR3 spans 13 residues. After removal of 5 bases from V and 6 bases from J, the junction contained 7 bases not matched to a gene. CDR1 GTSNPN and CDR2 SVGIG come from the germline V gene (reference sequence). This chain's CDR3 is CAWVLGQGDGYTF. The CDR3 DNA sequence: TGTGCCTGGGTTCTGGGACAGGGTGATGGCTACACCTTC.

About this clonotype: At one end, the junction sequence differs from germline, possibly due to a read error. The chain couples TRBV7-9 to TRBJ2-1; weak D call: TRBD1 (6 bases). Germline V CDR1 and CDR2: SEHNR, FQNEAQ (reference sequence). This CDR3 spans 16 amino acids. This CDR3 is CVSSWPRDNSYNEQFF. The CDR3 nucleotides read TGTGTCAGCAGCTGGCCCCGGGACAACTCCTACAATGAGCAGTTCTTC.

This clonotype occurred a few times. The genes are TRBV20-1 and TRBJ2-7; 10 nucleotides line up with TRBD2. This CDR3 is built from 16 residues. Trimming at V came to 2 bases and at J to 0 bases, leaving 7 bases not matched to a gene. Germline V lookup: CDR1 DFQATT, CDR2 SNEGSKA (reference sequence). Written as DNA, the CDR3 is TGCAGTGCTAGACCAACTAGCGGGGAAAGCTCCTACGAGCAGTACTTC. This encodes CSARPTSGESSYEQYF.

The chain is built from TRBV5-1 and TRBJ2-2; 10 nucleotides agree with TRBD1. The V gene end was trimmed by 4 bases and the J gene end by 4 bases; junction bases not matched to a gene: 4. The CDR3 runs to 15 residues. The germline V gene encodes CDR1 SGHRS and CDR2 YFSETQ. The CDR3 DNA reads TGCGCCAGCAGCACGGACAGGGGGAGCACCGGGGAGCTGTTTTTT. Its protein product is CASSTDRGSTGELFF.

The table lists this clonotype with a few counts. This chain uses TRBV7-9 with TRBJ2-2, with D unclear. The germline V and J ends were trimmed by 5 bases and 4 bases, with 5 bases remaining between them. The CDR3 is 12 amino acids. Germline V gene data show CDR1 as SEHNR and CDR2 as FQNEAQ (reference sequence). This CDR3 is CASSLPTGELFF. The CDR3 region has the DNA TGTGCCAGCAGCCTCCCCACCGGGGAGCTGTTTTTT.

This clonotype has only a few counts. The chain recombines TRBV7-9 with TRBJ1-1, with D possibly TRBD1 on 6 matching bases. Per the germline V gene, CDR1 is SEHNR and CDR2 is FQNEAQ (reference sequence). This CDR3 has 13 residues. V lost 8 bases and J lost 5, with 15 bases in between. This chain's CDR3 is CASDEEGGTEAFF. DNA of the CDR3: TGTGCCAGCGACGAGGAGGGGGGGACTGAAGCTTTCTTT. The whole variable domain, filled in from reference TRBV7-9 and TRBJ1-1, reads DTGVSQNPRHKITKRGQNVTFRCDPISEHNRLYWYRQTLGQGPEFLTYFQNEAQLEKSRLLSDRFSAERPKGSFSTLEIQRTEQGDSAMYLCASDEEGGTEAFFGQGTRLTVV.

CDR3 loop: CASNLDRADEQYF. The CDR3 DNA reads as TGTGCCAGCAACCTGGACAGGGCCGACGAGCAGTACTTC. The chain couples TRBV2 to TRBJ2-7; TRBD1 agrees at 8 bases. CDR1 and CDR2 (germline): SNHLY, FYNNEI. The CDR3 totals 13 residues. The ends lost 7 bases at V and 5 bases at J; junction bases unmatched: 7.

The rearrangement links TRBV7-3 to TRBJ2-7; possible D gene TRBD2, 6 bases. Looked up from germline, CDR1 is SGHTA and CDR2 is FQGTGA. The CDR3 covers 15 residues. Trimming left V 4 bases short and J 3 bases short, with 16 bases between. The DNA for the CDR3 is TGTGCCAGCAGCTCACTAGCTGGTTCTTTCTACGAGCAGTACTTC. This gives the protein CASSSLAGSFYEQYF.

The gene calls are TRBV4-2 and TRBJ2-7; D gene ambiguous. With 0 bases removed from V and 2 bases from J, the gap between germline ends came to 5 bases. CDR1 LGHNA and CDR2 YNFKEQ come from the germline V gene. The CDR3 spans 13 residues. The CDR3 loop reads CASSQDPPYEQYF. The CDR3 nucleotides are TGTGCCAGCAGCCAAGATCCGCCCTACGAGCAGTACTTC.

This clonotype was counted ten times or more. V and J are TRBV28 and TRBJ2-3; 9 bases are shared with TRBD1. The germline gives CDR1 MDHEN, CDR2 SYDVKM. The CDR3 is made up of 15 amino acids. J was trimmed by 3 bases and V by 3 bases; bases with no gene match: 4. The CDR3 loop reads CASSFDRGRTDTQYF. The CDR3 region has the DNA TGTGCCAGCAGTTTTGACAGGGGGAGGACAGATACGCAGTATTTT. The full variable domain, completed using reference TRBV28 and TRBJ2-3, is DVKVTQSSRYLVKRTGEKVFLECVQDMDHENMFWYRQDPGLGLRLIYFSYDVKMKEKGDIPEGYSVSREKKERFSLILESASTNQTSMYLCASSFDRGRTDTQYFGPGTRLTVL.

For the CDR3, the DNA is TGTGCCAGCAGCCGGGCCGCGGGAGGGTCCCGATACGAGCAGTACTTC. Protein product: CASSRAAGGSRYEQYF. The chain recombines TRBV27 with TRBJ2-7, with 9 bases identical to TRBD2. The germline V gene has CDR1 MNHEY and CDR2 SMNVEV (reference sequence). This CDR3 comprises 16 residues. V lost 6 bases to trimming and J lost 4 bases; unmatched junction nucleotides: 13.

There are many counts of this clonotype. The CDR3 region has the DNA TGTGCCAGCAGCCTGGGGGCTGGGGCCAACGTCCTGACTTTC. Protein product: CASSLGAGANVLTF. The chain is built from TRBV13 and TRBJ2-6; D is perhaps TRBD1 or TRBD2 (5 bases each). CDR3 length: 14 residues. The V gene's germline CDR1 is PRHDT and CDR2 FYEKMQ (reference sequence). With 5 bases removed from V and 2 bases from J, the gap between germline ends came to 7 bases.

V usage is TRBV6-5 and J usage is TRBJ2-7, with 11 bases identical to TRBD2. V trimming: 4 bases; J trimming: 2 bases; junction bases outside the gene matches: 7. Germline V gene data show CDR1 as MNHEY and CDR2 as SVGAGI. The CDR3 is made up of 16 amino acids. The DNA of the CDR3 is TGTGCCAGCAGTTTCTATGGGACTAGCGGCGCCTACGAGCAGTACTTC. Its translation: CASSFYGTSGAYEQYF.

There are a few counts of this clonotype. This chain joins TRBV15 and TRBJ2-7, with D possibly TRBD1 on 6 matching bases. V was cut by 5 bases and J by 2 bases, with 10 bases left in between. CDR1 and CDR2 (germline): LNHNV, YYDKDF (reference sequence). The CDR3 covers 13 residues. The CDR3: CATSQGSPYEQYF. CDR3 coding DNA: TGTGCCACCAGCCAGGGGAGTCCCTACGAGCAGTACTTC.

V is TRBV4-3 and J is TRBJ2-1; TRBD1 matches at 9 bases. The CDR3 length is 18 residues. Germline values: CDR1 LGHNA, CDR2 YSLEER. V was pared by 2 bases and J by 7 bases, with 15 bases of the junction left unmatched. In nucleotides, the CDR3 is TGCGCCAGCAGCCAATTCTTCCTAGGACAGGGGACAGTAAATGAGCAGTTCTTC. The encoded protein is CASSQFFLGQGTVNEQFF.

The sample holds many counts of this clonotype. The rearrangement uses TRBV18 and TRBJ2-6; D remains unclear. The length of the CDR3 is 12 residues. V was cut by 3 bases and J by 5 bases, with 2 bases left in between. Germline CDR1 KGHSH, CDR2 LQKENI. In DNA form, the CDR3 reads TGTGCCAGCTCACCCTGGGCCAACGTCCTGACTTTC. The encoded protein is CASSPWANVLTF.

A remark on this clonotype: A much bigger clone sits one base away, suggesting this may be a read error. This chain uses TRBV11-2 with TRBJ1-2, with 7 bases matching TRBD1. From germline, CDR1 is SGHAT and CDR2 FQNNGV. This CDR3 has 15 amino acids. The CDR3 DNA sequence: TGTGCCAGCAGCTTAATGACAGGGAATAACTATGGCTACGCCTTC. This translates into CASSLMTGNNYGYAF. Filled out from reference TRBV11-2 and TRBJ1-2, the complete variable domain reads EAGVAQSPRYKIIEKRQSVAFWCNPISGHATLYWYQQILGQGPKLLIQFQNNGVVDDSQLPKDRFSAERLKGVDSTLKIQPAKLEDSAVYLCASSLMTGNNYGYAFGSGTRLTVV.

There are a few counts of this clonotype. The chain carries TRBV6-1 and TRBJ1-1; 7 bases line up with TRBD1. Germline-derived CDR1 and CDR2 are MNHNS and SASEGT. The CDR3 length is 16 residues. Trimming cost V 6 bases and J 4 bases; bases outside gene matches: 14. CDR3 region: CASRWDSKIGGTEAFF. In DNA form, the CDR3 reads TGTGCCAGCAGGTGGGACAGCAAGATTGGTGGCACTGAAGCTTTCTTT.

This clonotype has a count of ten or more. J is TRBJ2-7 and V is TRBV4-1; unclear D gene. CDR1 is MGHRA, CDR2 YSYEKL, per germline. The CDR3 is 13 residues long. The V gene lost 1 base and the J gene lost 4 bases, with 8 bases spanning the gap. DNA for the CDR3: TGCGCCAGCAGCCAAGCCGTAGCTTACGAGCAGTACTTC. Translated, it gives CASSQAVAYEQYF.

V gene TRBV4-1 combines with J gene TRBJ2-3, with TRBD2 matching over 7 bases. The CDR3 is 17 amino acids. The germline V gene encodes CDR1 MGHRA and CDR2 YSYEKL. The V segment lost 0 bases and the J segment 2 bases; nucleotides outside the gene matches: 8. CDR3 loop: CASSQDGLAVVTDTQYF. In DNA form, the CDR3 reads TGCGCCAGCAGCCAAGATGGGCTAGCGGTAGTCACAGATACGCAGTATTTT.

This clonotype was counted between two and nine times. The V and J genes are TRBV20-1 and TRBJ2-3; D not resolved. Germline CDR1 is DFQATT and CDR2 is SNEGSKA (reference sequence). The CDR3 consists of 14 residues. Trimming stripped 2 bases from V and 0 bases from J, with 9 bases between. As DNA, the CDR3 is TGCAGTGCTAGACAAGGCGGCAGCACAGATACGCAGTATTTT. Its protein is CSARQGGSTDTQYF.

The table lists this clonotype with many counts. J is TRBJ2-1 and V is TRBV28; the D gene is possibly TRBD1 (5 bases). The CDR3 has 16 residues. V was cut by 5 bases and J by 6 bases, with 20 bases left in between. Germline CDR1 and CDR2: MDHEN and SYDVKM. The CDR3: CASSLPPWGPTNEQFF. As DNA, the CDR3 is TGTGCCAGCAGTCTCCCCCCGTGGGGCCCCACCAATGAGCAGTTCTTC.

This clonotype was counted many times. The chain employs TRBV20-1 and TRBJ1-2; no clear D. Per the germline V gene, CDR1 is DFQATT and CDR2 is SNEGSKA (reference sequence). V was shortened by 0 bases and J by 5 bases, with 10 bases between the two germline ends. This CDR3 is built from 13 residues. The CDR3 DNA is TGCAGTGCTAGAGATCGTTGGGAATATGGCTACACCTTC. It translates to CSARDRWEYGYTF.

CDR3 sequence reads: CSARDARGRQETQFF. The CDR3 bases are TGCAGTGCTAGAGATGCCAGGGGGCGGCAAGAGACCCAGTTCTTC. This chain uses TRBV20-1 with TRBJ2-5, with TRBD1 matching 8 bases. The J call is doubtful: the DNA matches TRBJ2-1 better. Germline-derived CDR1 and CDR2 are DFQATT and SNEGSKA (reference sequence). The CDR3 covers 15 residues.

This chain links TRBV6-5 with TRBJ1-4; D gene uncertain. Trimming left V 2 bases short and J 5 bases short, with 9 bases between. This CDR3 contains 14 residues. The germline V gene encodes CDR1 MNHEY and CDR2 SVGAGI. The CDR3 protein is CASSYRGGNEKLFF. For the CDR3, the DNA is TGTGCCAGCAGTTACCGGGGAGGGAATGAAAAACTGTTTTTT.

This clonotype occurred many times. V and J are TRBV12-3 or TRBV12-4 and TRBJ2-1; the D is unclear. Trimming left V 0 bases short and J 8 bases short, with 14 bases between. The CDR3 has 15 amino acids. The CDR3 region has the DNA TGTGCCAGCAGTTTAGCGGGAATTATCGACGATGAGCAGTTCTTC. As protein: CASSLAGIIDDEQFF.

This clonotype has ten or more counts. The J gene is TRBJ2-7, the V gene TRBV11-2; D gene uncertain. Deletions cut 5 bases from V and 0 bases from J, with 20 bases between. Germline lookup yields CDR1 SGHAT and CDR2 FQNNGV. The CDR3 totals 17 residues. In nucleotides, the CDR3 is TGTGCCAGCAGCCTTACTGCCCGGTCCTTCAGCTCCTACGAGCAGTACTTC. This encodes CASSLTARSFSSYEQYF.

This clonotype was detected a few times. The chain uses TRBV4-2 and TRBJ2-7, with a weak D call TRBD1 (6 bases). In germline, CDR1 is LGHNA, CDR2 YNFKEQ. This CDR3 is built from 15 residues. With 3 bases removed from V and 5 bases from J, the gap between germline ends came to 17 bases. The DNA for the CDR3 is TGTGCCAGCAGCCAGTTGGGGGCCCTCGTGAACGAGCAGTACTTC. This translates into CASSQLGALVNEQYF.